The source of this T cell receptor beta chain is a study of T cells in Graves' hyperthyroidism and ophthalmopathy. Findings and limits, study-wide: The majority of expanded thyroid clonotypes above 0.001 also appeared in blood.

This clonotype was recorded at least ten times. Its specificity is unknown. RNA transcripts were the template for amplifying TCR beta CDR3 regions. RT-PCR in the first round (using the HTBI primer set) targeted the TCR CDR3. TCRdb processed the multiplex PCR reads anew with MiXCR; each CDR3 protein has one entry. Of about 50,000 distinct CDR3 sequences in the sample, about 50% were seen once. The sample consisted of blood. The clonotype comes from a woman younger than 45 with Graves' ophthalmopathy.

This chain's CDR3 is CASSRTGNNYGYTF. The CDR3 nucleotides read TGTGCCAGCAGTCGGACAGGGAACAACTATGGCTACACCTTC. This chain uses TRBV27 with TRBJ1-2; 8 bases line up with TRBD1. V lost 5 bases to trimming and J lost 2 bases; unmatched junction nucleotides: 4. The CDR3 has 14 amino acids. CDR1 and CDR2 from the germline V gene are MNHEY and SMNVEV (reference sequence).